What follows is one T cell receptor (beta chain) and its context. Antigen specificity is unknown. This CDR3 region has 14 residues. The V gene's germline CDR1 is MNHEY and CDR2 SMNVEV (reference sequence). V lost 0 bases and J lost 7, with 12 bases in between. The data stem from a study of cytomegalovirus exposure and HLA in healthy donors. Study conclusions and caveats: Cytomegalovirus status was reportedly diagnosed by the classifier with high specificity and sensitivity. Within the 130 or so validation repertoires, first-cohort TCR clusters tended to co-occur, according to a later analysis.

Method: immunoSEQ multiplex PCR; TCRdb's copy keeps in-frame clones and lacks some. This table has under 100,000 clones, around 95% appearing once. This sequence originates from a woman aged 18 to 35 in good health and CMV-seronegative. The rearrangement joins TRBV27 to TRBJ1-1; unclear D gene. Sequences were obtained from PBMCs. CDR3 bases: TGTGCCAGCAGTTTATCGAGGGCAGTGGGTGAAGCTTTCTTT. It is translated as CASSLSRAVGEAFF.